There are many counts of the clone carrying this T cell receptor (beta chain). What it binds is unknown. Time point of the sample: healthy volunteer bleed at 2 weeks. RNA extraction used unfractionated whole blood as the source of total RNA. The CDR3 spans 15 residues. Trimming removed 6 bases from V and 2 bases from J; junction bases left unmatched: 4. This sample is drawn from a study of human T cells and chemical hapten exposure. At the level of the study: Minor pooled library volume differences mainly drove per-sample TCR yield variation. Study conclusions and caveats: TCRs whose frequency exceeded 1 in 1000 remained the same following DPC sensitization.

Unique molecular identifiers were linked by the library to individual cDNA molecules. In the original workflow: The number of TCRs in each sample had a median of about 96,000 and spanned roughly 23,224 to 750,000. TCRdb fed the RACE reads into MiXCR, producing one record per CDR3 protein. The V and J calls come from TCRdb's annotation, not from the publication. Of about 28,000 distinct CDR3 sequences listed, 7% to 8.5% are singletons. Specimen: whole blood. The TCR was taken from a human donor in good health. Some clones in this sample may be carry-over from other donors' samples. V gene TRBV12-3 or TRBV12-4 combines with J gene TRBJ2-7; 13 nucleotides line up with TRBD2. CDR3 in amino acids: CASSRGLAGPYEQYF. The CDR3, as DNA: TGTGCCAGCAGCCGGGGACTAGCGGGACCCTACGAGCAGTACTTC.